This T cell receptor (beta chain) appears in the sequencing data of a study of STAT3 mutations in large granular lymphocyte leukemia. Study overall: More than half of T-LGLL patients received immunosuppressive therapy.

With respect to this clone: The antigen is unknown.

Per the germline V gene, CDR1 is SGHVS and CDR2 is FQNEAQ. There are 14 residues in the CDR3. Trimming stripped 4 bases from V and 1 base from J, with 8 bases between. Regarding the study as a whole: In about 30% of the 18 patients, new TCR clonotypes emerged after therapy. Every T-cell large granular lymphocyte leukemia patient had at least one immunodominant TCR beta clonotype.

Each sample's TCRbeta library yielded on average around 44,000 productive templates. The assay was immunoSEQ multiplex PCR, and TCRdb's table has in-frame clones only and misses some. This sample has 37,000 or so clones, with roughly 88% found just once. This chain uses TRBV7-8 with TRBJ2-1; D is perhaps TRBD2 (5 bases). This receptor was identified in a human donor with T large granular lymphocyte leukemia. Some clones in this sample may be carry-over from other donors' samples. Specimen: PBMCs. The DNA for the CDR3 is TGTGCCAGCAGCTGGACTGGATCCTACAATGAGCAGTTCTTC. Translation: CASSWTGSYNEQFF.